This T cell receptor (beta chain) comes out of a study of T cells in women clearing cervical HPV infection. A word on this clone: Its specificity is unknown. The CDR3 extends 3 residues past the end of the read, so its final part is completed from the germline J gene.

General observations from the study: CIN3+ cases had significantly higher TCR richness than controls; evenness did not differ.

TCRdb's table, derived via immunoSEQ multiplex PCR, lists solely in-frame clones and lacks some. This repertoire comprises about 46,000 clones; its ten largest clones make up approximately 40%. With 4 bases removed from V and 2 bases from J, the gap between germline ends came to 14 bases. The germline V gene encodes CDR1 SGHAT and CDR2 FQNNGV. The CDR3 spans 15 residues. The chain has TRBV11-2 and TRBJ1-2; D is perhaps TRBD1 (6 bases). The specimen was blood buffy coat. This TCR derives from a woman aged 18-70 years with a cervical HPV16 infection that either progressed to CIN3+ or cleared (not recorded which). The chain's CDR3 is CASSSHRERNYGYTF. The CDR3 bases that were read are TGTGCCAGCAGCTCTCACAGGGAGAGAAACTATGGC.